A selection of T cell receptor beta chains follows, all from one sample in a study of blood T cell repertoires in COVID-19. The repertoire was sequenced with immunoSEQ multiplex PCR; TCRdb's copy has only in-frame clones and lacks some. The table shows 300,000 to 400,000 clones, with approximately 90% occurring only once. The sample comprised peripheral blood. The origin of the receptors is a man between 25 and 39 years old with COVID-19, enrolled during active disease. Each CDR3 is given with its conserved first and last residue. A D gene is named only where the DNA matches it firmly. Size tells how often a clone was seen (once, few, many) or the class of an expanded clone, and some rows leave it out.

d_call clone_size j_call v_call cdr3_aa cdr3_nt
NA NA TRBJ1-4 TRBV19 CASSKQTGLTNEKLFF TGTGCCAGTAGTAAGCAAACAGGGCTTACTAATGAAAAACTGTTTTTT
TRBD1 NA TRBJ2-7 TRBV27 CASSNVAGGGEQYF TGTGCCAGCAGTAATGTGGCAGGGGGTGGGGAGCAGTACTTC
NA NA TRBJ1-1 TRBV4-2 CASSQGETEAFF TGTGCCAGCAGCCAGGGAGAAACTGAAGCTTTCTTT
NA NA TRBJ2-2 TRBV5-1 CASSGQENTGELFF TGCGCCAGCAGCGGTCAGGAGAACACCGGGGAGCTGTTTTTT
TRBD2 once TRBJ2-3 TRBV27 CASSLKWRGIPPYSTDTQYF TGTGCCAGCAGTTTAAAGTGGCGGGGGATACCACCCTATAGCACAGATACGCAGTATTTT
TRBD1 NA TRBJ1-6 TRBV18 CASSRDRDSPLHF TGTGCCAGCTCACGAGACAGGGATTCACCCCTCCACTTT
TRBD1 once TRBJ2-2 TRBV5-4 CASSREGQVTGELFF TGTGCCAGCAGCAGAGAGGGACAGGTCACCGGGGAGCTGTTTTTT
TRBD1 NA TRBJ2-7 TRBV11-3 CASSGQGRDEQYF TGTGCCAGCAGCGGACAGGGGAGGGACGAGCAGTACTTC
NA NA TRBJ2-5 TRBV2 CASQKGETQYF TGTGCCAGCCAAAAGGGGGAGACCCAGTACTTC
NA NA TRBJ1-2 TRBV7-2 CASSLGGAAMGDGYTF TGTGCCAGCAGCTTAGGGGGAGCCGCCATGGGTGACGGCTACACCTTC
NA NA TRBJ2-1 TRBV7-2 CASSLVGSDEQFF TGTGCCAGCAGCTTAGTGGGTAGCGATGAGCAGTTCTTC
NA NA TRBJ1-1 TRBV18 CASSPPVRGGTEAFF TGTGCCAGCTCACCACCGGTTCGTGGAGGGACTGAAGCTTTCTTT
TRBD2 NA TRBJ2-7 TRBV9 CASSVGIASGTREQYF TGTGCCAGCAGCGTAGGGATTGCTAGCGGGACCCGCGAGCAGTACTTC
NA NA TRBJ1-6 TRBV6-6 CASSYLRQNSPLHF TGTGCCAGCAGTTACCTGAGACAGAATTCACCCCTCCACTTT
NA NA TRBJ1-5 TRBV7-9 CASSPDRGNQPQHF TGTGCCAGCAGCCCAGATAGGGGGAATCAGCCCCAGCATTTT
NA NA TRBJ2-2 TRBV2 CASNSDRNTGELFF TGTGCCAGCAATTCGGACAGAAACACCGGGGAGCTGTTTTTT
TRBD1 NA TRBJ2-5 TRBV24-1 CATSDFNPTLEQGGIMETQYF TGTGCCACCAGTGATTTCAACCCCACATTAGAACAGGGGGGAATCATGGAGACCCAGTACTTC
TRBD1 NA TRBJ2-7 TRBV7-9 CASSLGTGKQYF TGTGCCAGCAGCTTAGGGACAGGGAAGCAGTACTTC
TRBD2 NA TRBJ2-1 TRBV28 CASSLAGGPYNEQFF TGTGCCAGCAGTCTAGCGGGAGGGCCTTACAATGAGCAGTTCTTC
NA NA TRBJ1-1 TRBV7-9 CASSFGTGGKAFF TGTGCCAGCAGCTTCGGGACGGGAGGTAAAGCTTTCTTT
NA NA TRBJ2-2 TRBV7-2 CASSFQGITGELFF TGTGCCAGCAGCTTTCAGGGTATTACCGGGGAGCTGTTTTTT
NA once TRBJ1-2 TRBV7-3 CASSPQGSDYGYTF TGTGCCAGCAGCCCCCAGGGAAGCGACTATGGCTACACCTTC
TRBD1 NA TRBJ2-5 TRBV10-3 CAISGIQGRRQETQYF TGTGCCATCAGTGGGATACAGGGGCGGCGGCAAGAGACCCAGTACTTC
TRBD1 NA TRBJ1-2 TRBV6-2/TRBV6-3 CASSFWTGGDYGYTF TGTGCCAGCAGTTTCTGGACAGGGGGCGACTATGGCTACACCTTC
TRBD2 many TRBJ2-1 TRBV9 CASSVSGSVSYNEQFF TGTGCCAGCAGCGTTAGCGGGAGCGTTTCCTACAATGAGCAGTTCTTC
NA few TRBJ1-6 TRBV4-3 CASSLSITRDIHSPLHF TGCGCCAGCAGCCTTTCCATTACCCGGGACATACATTCACCCCTCCACTTT
NA NA TRBJ2-2 TRBV19 CASSISAGITGELFF TGTGCCAGTAGTATTTCGGCGGGGATTACCGGGGAGCTGTTTTTT
NA NA TRBJ1-2 TRBV5-6 CASSFIGGSYGYTF TGTGCCAGCAGCTTTATTGGGGGGTCGTATGGCTACACCTTC
NA NA TRBJ1-2 TRBV21-1 CASSKEIQAHPNNYGYTF TGTGCCAGCAGCAAAGAAATCCAGGCGCATCCTAACAACTATGGCTACACCTTC
NA once TRBJ1-1 TRBV10-3 CAIRAREGNTEAFF TGTGCCATCAGGGCGAGGGAGGGGAACACTGAAGCTTTCTTT
TRBD2 NA TRBJ2-7 TRBV10-3 CAISESPGLAGGLEQYF TGTGCCATCAGTGAGTCACCGGGACTAGCGGGGGGGTTAGAGCAGTACTTC
TRBD2 NA TRBJ2-7 TRBV3-1/TRBV3-2 CASSQTGDYSYEQYF TGTGCCAGCAGCCAAACGGGGGACTACTCCTACGAGCAGTACTTC
TRBD2 NA TRBJ2-3 TRBV9 CASSEQNLAGGTQYF TGTGCCAGCAGCGAACAGAATCTAGCGGGGGGTACGCAGTATTTT
NA NA TRBJ2-1 TRBV7-8 CASSLPAGAYNEQFF TGTGCCAGCAGCTTACCGGCGGGGGCATACAATGAGCAGTTCTTC
NA NA TRBJ1-1 TRBV19 CASRLGGTYTEAFF TGTGCCAGTAGACTGGGGGGGACCTACACTGAAGCTTTCTTT
NA NA TRBJ2-4 TRBV6-5 CASMGSRVAKNIQYF TGTGCCAGCATGGGCAGCCGTGTAGCCAAAAACATTCAGTACTTC
TRBD1 NA TRBJ2-1 TRBV6-4 CASSPGQGARNEQFF TGTGCCAGCAGTCCCGGACAGGGGGCGCGGAATGAGCAGTTCTTC